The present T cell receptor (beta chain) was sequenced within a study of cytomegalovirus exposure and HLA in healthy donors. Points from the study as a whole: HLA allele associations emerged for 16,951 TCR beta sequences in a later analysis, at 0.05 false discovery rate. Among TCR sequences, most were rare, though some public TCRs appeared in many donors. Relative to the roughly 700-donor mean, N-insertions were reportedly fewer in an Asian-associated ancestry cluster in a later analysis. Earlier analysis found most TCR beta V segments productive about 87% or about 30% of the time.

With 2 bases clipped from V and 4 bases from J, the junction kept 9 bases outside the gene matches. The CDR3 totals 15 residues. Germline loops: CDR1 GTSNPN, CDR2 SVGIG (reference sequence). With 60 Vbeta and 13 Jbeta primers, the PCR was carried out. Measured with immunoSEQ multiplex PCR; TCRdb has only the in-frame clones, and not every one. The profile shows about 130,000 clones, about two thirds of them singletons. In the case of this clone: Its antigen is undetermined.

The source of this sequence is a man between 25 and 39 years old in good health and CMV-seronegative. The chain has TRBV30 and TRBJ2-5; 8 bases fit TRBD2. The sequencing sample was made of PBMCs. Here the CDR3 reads CAWSMAGGLIETQYF. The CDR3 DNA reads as TGTGCCTGGAGTATGGCGGGGGGACTAATAGAGACCCAGTACTTC.